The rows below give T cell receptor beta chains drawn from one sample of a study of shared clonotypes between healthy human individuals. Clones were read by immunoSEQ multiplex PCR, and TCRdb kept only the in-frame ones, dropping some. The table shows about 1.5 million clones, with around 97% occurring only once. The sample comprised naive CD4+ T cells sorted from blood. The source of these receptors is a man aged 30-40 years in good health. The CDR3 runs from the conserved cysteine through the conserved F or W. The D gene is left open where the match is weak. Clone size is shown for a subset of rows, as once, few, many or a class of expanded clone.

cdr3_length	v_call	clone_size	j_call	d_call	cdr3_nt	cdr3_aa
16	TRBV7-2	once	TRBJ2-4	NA	TGTGCCAGCAGCCCGAAAGGGTTGACAGCCAAAAACATTCAGTACTTC	CASSPKGLTAKNIQYF
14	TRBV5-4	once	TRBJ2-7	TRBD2	TGTGCCAGCAGCTTTAGCGGGGATTTCTACGAGCAGTACTTC	CASSFSGDFYEQYF
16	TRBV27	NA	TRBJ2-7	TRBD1	TGTGCCAGCAGTTTCCTGACAGGGATTAAGGTCTACGAGCAGTACTTC	CASSFLTGIKVYEQYF
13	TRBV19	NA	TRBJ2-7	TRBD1	TGTGCCAGTAGTACGCTCAGGGGGACCGAGCAGTACTTC	CASSTLRGTEQYF
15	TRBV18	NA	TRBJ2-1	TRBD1	TGTGCCAGCTCACCACTACAGGGGGCATCGGGTGAGCAGTTCTTC	CASSPLQGASGEQFF
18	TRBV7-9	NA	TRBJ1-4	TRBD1	TGTGCCAGCAGCTCCGCCTTGGAGGGGGCGGTGACTAATGAAAAACTGTTTTTT	CASSSALEGAVTNEKLFF
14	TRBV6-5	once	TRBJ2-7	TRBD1	TGTGCCAGCAGCCGGACAGGAAGCTCCTACGAGCAGTACTTC	CASSRTGSSYEQYF
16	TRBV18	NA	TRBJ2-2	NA	TGTGCCAGCTCACCGACAACATACGAGAACACCGGGGAGCTGTTTTTT	CASSPTTYENTGELFF
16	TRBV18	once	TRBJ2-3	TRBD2	TGTGCCAGCTCACCAGAGCGCGGGAGGAGCACAGATACGCAGTATTTT	CASSPERGRSTDTQYF
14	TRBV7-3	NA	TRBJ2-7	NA	TGTGCCAGCAGCTTAACCTGGGGGCCCTACGAGCAGTACTTC	CASSLTWGPYEQYF
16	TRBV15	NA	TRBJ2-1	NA	TGTGCCACCAGCAGAGTCACGGGAGTCTTCTACAATGAGCAGTTCTTC	CATSRVTGVFYNEQFF
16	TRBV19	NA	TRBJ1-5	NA	TGTGCCAGTAGTGCAAAGACCGGGGTCTACAATCAGCCCCAGCATTTT	CASSAKTGVYNQPQHF
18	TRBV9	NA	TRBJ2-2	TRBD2	TGTGCCAGCAGCGTTCTGAGCGGGAGTTTCTCGAACACCGGGGAGCTGTTTTTT	CASSVLSGSFSNTGELFF
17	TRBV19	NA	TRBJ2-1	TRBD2	TGTGCCAGTTCATCCCAATTAGCGGGAGGCCCCTACAATGAGCAGTTCTTC	CASSSQLAGGPYNEQFF
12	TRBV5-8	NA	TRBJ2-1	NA	TGTGCCAGCAGCCAACTAGTTCCCCTGGGGTTCTTC	CASSQLVPLGFF
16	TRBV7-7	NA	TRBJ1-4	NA	TGTGCCAGCAGCCGAACGGGGGACATTTGGGGTGAAAAACTGTTTTTT	CASSRTGDIWGEKLFF
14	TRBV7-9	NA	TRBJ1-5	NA	TGTGCCAGCAGCTTTCCCGGGGCCAATCAGCCCCAGCATTTT	CASSFPGANQPQHF
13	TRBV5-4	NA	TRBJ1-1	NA	TGTGCCAGCAGCTTGTCGGGGAAACCTGAAGCTTTCTTT	CASSLSGKPEAFF
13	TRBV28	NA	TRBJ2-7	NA	TGTGCCAGCCGAAGTATTGCCCCCTACGAGCAGTACTTC	CASRSIAPYEQYF
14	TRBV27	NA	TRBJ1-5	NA	TGTGCCAGCAGTTTGGTGCGGGGCAATCAGCCCCAGCATTTT	CASSLVRGNQPQHF
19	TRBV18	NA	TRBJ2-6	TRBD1	TGTGCCAGCTCACCGCTCGGGACAGGGATCCGCTCTGGGGCCAACGTCCTGACTTTC	CASSPLGTGIRSGANVLTF
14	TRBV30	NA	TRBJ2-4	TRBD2	TGTGCCTGGAGTGTCAATTTAGCGGGAGGGCCTCTGTACTTC	CAWSVNLAGGPLYF
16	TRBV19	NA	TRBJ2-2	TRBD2	TGTGCCAGTAGTATGGAACTAGCGGTTGGCACCGGGGAGCTGTTTTTT	CASSMELAVGTGELFF
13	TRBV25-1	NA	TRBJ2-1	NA	TGTGCCAGCAGTGACAGGCCCTCGGGGGTGCAGTTCTTC	CASSDRPSGVQFF
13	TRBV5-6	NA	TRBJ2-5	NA	TGTGCCAGCAGCTCAACCCTGGGAGAGACCCAGTACTTC	CASSSTLGETQYF
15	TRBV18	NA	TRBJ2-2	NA	TGTGCCAGCTCACGCCAGGGACAAAACACCGGGGAGCTGTTTTTT	CASSRQGQNTGELFF
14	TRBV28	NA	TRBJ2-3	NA	TGTGCCAGCAGCCTGGACTTCTACACAGATACGCAGTATTTT	CASSLDFYTDTQYF
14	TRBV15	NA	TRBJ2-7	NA	TGTGCCACCAGCAGAGCTCAAAGGGGCTACGAGCAGTACTTC	CATSRAQRGYEQYF
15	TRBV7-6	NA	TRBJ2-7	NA	TGTGCCAGCAGCTTAGGAGCGGGTCCGGCCTACGAGCAGTACTTC	CASSLGAGPAYEQYF
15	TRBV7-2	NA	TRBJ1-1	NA	TGTGCCAGCAGCTTAGTGGTTCAGCGGGGCACTGAAGCTTTCTTT	CASSLVVQRGTEAFF
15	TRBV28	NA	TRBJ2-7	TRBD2	TGTGCCAGCAGACCATCCATAGCGGGCGCCTACGAGCAGTACTTC	CASRPSIAGAYEQYF
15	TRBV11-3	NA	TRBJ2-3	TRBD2	TGTGCCAGCAGCCTACGGGGGGATCTGGGAGATACGCAGTATTTT	CASSLRGDLGDTQYF
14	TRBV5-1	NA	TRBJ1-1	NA	TGCGCCAGCAGCTTGGGGCAGACTCACACTGAAGCTTTCTTT	CASSLGQTHTEAFF
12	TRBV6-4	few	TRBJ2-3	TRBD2	TGTGCCAGCCCCTCGGGAGGGTTTGGGCAGTATTTT	CASPSGGFGQYF
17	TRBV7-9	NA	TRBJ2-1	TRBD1	TGTGCCAGCAGCTACCCTCCGGGACAGAGCTCCTACAATGAGCAGTTCTTC	CASSYPPGQSSYNEQFF
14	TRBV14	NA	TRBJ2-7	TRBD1	TGTGCCAGCAGCCCTCGGACAGGGAGCTACGAGCAGTACTTC	CASSPRTGSYEQYF
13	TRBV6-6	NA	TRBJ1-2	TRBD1	TGTGCCAGCAGGACAGGGAATTCGATGGACTACACCTTC	CASRTGNSMDYTF
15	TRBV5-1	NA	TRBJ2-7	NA	TGCGCCAGCAGCTTGGGGCAGAAGGTAACCTACGAGCAGTACTTC	CASSLGQKVTYEQYF
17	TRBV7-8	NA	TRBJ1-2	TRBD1	TGTGCCAGCAGCCCGACGCACAGGGGGATTCCAAACTATGGCTACACCTTC	CASSPTHRGIPNYGYTF
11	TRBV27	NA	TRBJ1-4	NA	TGTGCCAGCAGACTTAATGAAAAACTGTTTTTT	CASRLNEKLFF
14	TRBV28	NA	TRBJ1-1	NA	TGTGCCAGCACCTTGGGGCTCATGAACACTGAAGCTTTCTTT	CASTLGLMNTEAFF
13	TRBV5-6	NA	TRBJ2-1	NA	TGTGCCAGCAGCTTGCAACCCGGGACCGAGCAGTTCTTC	CASSLQPGTEQFF
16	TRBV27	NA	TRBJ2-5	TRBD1	TGTGCCAGCAGTTTATTCCGGACAGGGCGGGGAGAGACCCAGTACTTC	CASSLFRTGRGETQYF
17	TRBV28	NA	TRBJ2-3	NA	TGTGCCAGCAGTACTTTAGGGCCCTCAGGGGCGGCAGATACGCAGTATTTT	CASSTLGPSGAADTQYF
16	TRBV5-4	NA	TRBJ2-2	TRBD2	TGTGCCAGCAGCAGGGGAGCGGGAGCCAACACCGGGGAGCTGTTTTTT	CASSRGAGANTGELFF
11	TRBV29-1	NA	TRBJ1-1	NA	TGCAGCGTTTCCCGGGACACTGAAGCTTTCTTT	CSVSRDTEAFF
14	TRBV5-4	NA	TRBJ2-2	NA	TGTGCCAGCAGCACTCCAACAGGGCCCGGGGAGCTGTTTTTT	CASSTPTGPGELFF
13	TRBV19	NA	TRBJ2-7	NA	TGTGCCAGTAGTATTCCAGGCTCCTACGAGCAGTACTTC	CASSIPGSYEQYF
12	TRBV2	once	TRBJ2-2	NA	TGTGCCAGCAGTCAACTCGGCGGGGAGCTGTTTTTT	CASSQLGGELFF